The following is a T cell receptor beta chain sequence with its context. Deletions cut 2 bases from V and 1 base from J, with 11 bases between. CDR3 length: 15 residues. Germline assignment: CDR1 SGHTA and CDR2 FQGNSA. The record originates from a study of memory CD4+ T cells and cytomegalovirus serostatus. At the level of the study: Healthy Belgian adult donors included under ten CMV-positive and some 25 CMV-negative people.

Single viable CD3+CD4+CD8-CD45RO+ cells were sorted as the memory CD4+ T cells. Donors' CMV status reflects serum IgG against pp150, pp28, p38, p52. TCRdb's table, derived via immunoSEQ multiplex PCR, lists solely in-frame clones and lacks some. The table lists around 53,000 clones, around 83% of them singletons. This clonotype was obtained from an adult in good health and CMV-seropositive. The specimen sequenced was memory CD4+ T cells from blood. V usage is TRBV7-2 and J usage is TRBJ2-5, with D maybe TRBD2 (6 bases). CDR3 residues: CASSLRGIPQETQYF. DNA of the CDR3: TGTGCCAGCAGCTTACGGGGGATCCCCCAAGAGACCCAGTACTTC.